In this sample, the clone carrying this T cell receptor beta chain turned up a few times. The data derive from a study of early T cells in non-severe SARS-CoV-2 infection. TCRdb redid the calling of the 5' RACE reads with MiXCR, one entry per CDR3 protein. The table has approximately 70,000 distinct CDR3 sequences, roughly 4.8% seen once; the top ten hold approximately 3.6%. This CDR3 has 19 amino acids. Germline trimming cut 0 bases from V and 4 bases from J; bases unmatched to any gene: 10. Germline values: CDR1 SGHVS, CDR2 FQNEAQ. The origin of this receptor is an adult who was a healthcare worker with PCR-confirmed SARS-CoV-2 infection or an uninfected control (not recorded which). The donor label of this sample is uncertain. The gene calls are TRBV7-8 and TRBJ1-4; 11 bases align to TRBD1. This specimen was whole blood, taken at baseline. CDR3 DNA: TGTGCCAGCAGCTTAGCGCTAGGGACAGGGGGAATTGATAATGAAAAACTGTTTTTT. Residues: CASSLALGTGGIDNEKLFF.